The next 5 T cell receptor beta chains were all read from a single sample in a study of blood T cell repertoires in COVID-19. TCRdb's table, derived via immunoSEQ multiplex PCR, lists solely in-frame clones and lacks some. In the table there are 200,000 to 250,000 clones, 75% to 85% of which are singletons. Sequences were obtained from peripheral blood. The origin of the receptors is a woman aged 45-65 years with acute or convalescent COVID-19.

The rearrangement joins TRBV2 to TRBJ2-5; D perhaps matches TRBD1 (5 bases). Trimming cost V 6 bases and J 5 bases, with 16 bases left between them. Germline lookup yields CDR1 SNHLY and CDR2 FYNNEI. The CDR3 consists of 14 residues. The CDR3 loop reads CASRWNFKGETQYF. In DNA, the CDR3 is TGTGCCAGCAGATGGAACTTTAAGGGGGAGACCCAGTACTTC.

This chain connects TRBV11-2 to TRBJ2-6, with a tentative D call TRBD1 (5 bases). The germline V and J ends were trimmed by 5 bases and 0 bases, with 14 bases remaining between them. The germline V gene has CDR1 SGHAT and CDR2 FQNNGV. CDR3 length equals 17 residues. The CDR3 sequence is CASSARVTSSGANVLTF. CDR3 DNA: TGTGCCAGCAGCGCCAGGGTCACAAGCTCTGGGGCCAACGTCCTGACTTTC.

The sample holds many counts of this clone. V is TRBV5-1 and J is TRBJ1-1; D not resolved. Trimming removed 1 base from V and 5 bases from J, with 12 bases in between. Germline V lookup: CDR1 SGHRS, CDR2 YFSETQ. CDR3 length equals 14 residues. Here the CDR3 reads CASSLTRRSTEAFF. The CDR3 coding sequence is TGCGCCAGCAGCTTGACCAGGAGGAGTACTGAAGCTTTCTTT.

The chain employs TRBV5-1 and TRBJ1-1; D is unresolved. There are 16 residues in the CDR3. Germline V gives CDR1 SGHRS, CDR2 YFSETQ. With 0 bases removed from V and 0 bases from J, the gap between germline ends came to 12 bases. Here the CDR3 DNA reads TGCGCCAGCAGCTTGGGAAGTTTCGGGATGAACACTGAAGCTTTCTTT. It specifies CASSLGSFGMNTEAFF.

The gene calls are TRBV30 and TRBJ2-1; 8 bases agree with TRBD1. Trimming cost V 2 bases and J 1 base; bases outside gene matches: 1. The CDR3 spans 14 residues. Germline lookup yields CDR1 GTSNPN and CDR2 SVGIG (reference sequence). CDR3 region: CAWSTGGSYNEQFF. DNA of the CDR3: TGTGCCTGGAGTACAGGGGGGTCCTACAATGAGCAGTTCTTC.